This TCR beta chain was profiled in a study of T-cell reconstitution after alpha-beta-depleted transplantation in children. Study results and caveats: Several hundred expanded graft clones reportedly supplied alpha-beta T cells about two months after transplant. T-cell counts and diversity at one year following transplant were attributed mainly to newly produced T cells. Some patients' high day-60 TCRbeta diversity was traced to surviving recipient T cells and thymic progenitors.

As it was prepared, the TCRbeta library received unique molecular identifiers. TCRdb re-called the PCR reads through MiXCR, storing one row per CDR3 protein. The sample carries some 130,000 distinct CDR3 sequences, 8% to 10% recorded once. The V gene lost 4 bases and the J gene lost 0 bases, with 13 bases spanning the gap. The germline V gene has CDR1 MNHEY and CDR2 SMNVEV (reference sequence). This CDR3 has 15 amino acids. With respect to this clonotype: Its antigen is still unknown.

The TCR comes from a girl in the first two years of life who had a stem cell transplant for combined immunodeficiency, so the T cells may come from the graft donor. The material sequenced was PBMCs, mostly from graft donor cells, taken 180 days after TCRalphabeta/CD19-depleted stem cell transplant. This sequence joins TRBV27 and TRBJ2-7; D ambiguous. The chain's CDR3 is CASSSYGPVSYEQYF. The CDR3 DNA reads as TGTGCCAGCAGTTCCTACGGACCGGTCTCCTACGAGCAGTACTTC.